The next 29 T cell receptor beta chains were all read from a single sample in a study of radiation and T cells in renal cell carcinoma. Sequencing was performed with immunoSEQ multiplex PCR; in TCRdb, only in-frame clones are kept and a portion is missing. The top ten clones hold 4.1% of a sample with around 140,000 clones, 88% of them seen once. Time point here: baseline pretreatment blood. Indicated treatment: 15 Gy SBRT to primary tumor, nephrectomy 4 weeks later. Sequencing used blood, obtained from a patient whose treatment included radiotherapy and nephrectomy. The receptors shown here come from a woman in her 70s with renal cell carcinoma.

This clone came up a few times. This rearrangement joins TRBV28 to TRBJ1-1; no firm D call. The germline V and J ends were trimmed by 8 bases and 4 bases, with 11 bases remaining between them. Germline CDR1 MDHEN, CDR2 SYDVKM. The length of the CDR3 is 12 residues. The CDR3 region has the DNA TGTGCCAGCTGGGCACGGGGCACTGAAGCTTTCTTT. As protein: CASWARGTEAFF.

The V and J genes are TRBV19 and TRBJ1-5; possible D gene TRBD1, 5 bases. The CDR3 totals 17 residues. The germline V and J ends were trimmed by 0 bases and 4 bases, with 16 bases remaining between them. Per the germline V gene, CDR1 is LNHDA and CDR2 is SQIVND (reference sequence). The CDR3 sequence: CASSIDRGGGRNQPQHF. The DNA of the CDR3 is TGTGCCAGTAGTATAGATCGTGGGGGTGGCAGAAATCAGCCCCAGCATTTT.

This chain uses TRBV10-1 with TRBJ1-1; D ambiguous. Trimming took off 9 bases at V and 11 bases at J, with 16 bases between the two ends. CDR3 length equals 11 residues. CDR1 WNHNN and CDR2 SYGVQD come from the germline V gene (reference sequence). The CDR3 sequence: CASSPYTWAFF. The CDR3 nucleotides read TGCGCCAGTTCCCCGTACACTTGGGCTTTCTTT.

V and J are TRBV5-4 and TRBJ1-2; 9 nucleotides agree with TRBD1. The CDR3 has 14 residues. Germline V gene data show CDR1 as SGHNT and CDR2 as YYREEE (reference sequence). V gave up 4 bases and J gave up 8 bases; unmatched junction bases: 9. This chain's CDR3 is CASSPDRGVQGYTF. The CDR3 DNA reads as TGTGCCAGCAGCCCGGACAGGGGTGTACAAGGCTACACCTTC.

The V and J genes are TRBV29-1 and TRBJ2-3; D could derive from TRBD1 or TRBD2 (6 bases each). Trimming took 4 bases from V and 4 from J, leaving 18 bases between them. Germline values: CDR1 SQVTM, CDR2 ANQGSEA. This CDR3 comprises 15 residues. The CDR3 is CSVVRSRGDPDTQYF. In nucleotides, the CDR3 is TGCAGCGTTGTCCGGTCTAGGGGGGACCCAGATACGCAGTATTTT.

The J gene is TRBJ1-1, the V gene TRBV5-4; D remains ambiguous. Germline lookup yields CDR1 SGHNT and CDR2 YYREEE (reference sequence). V was trimmed by 0 bases and J by 1 base, leaving 13 bases between them. The CDR3 length is 16 residues. This CDR3 reads CASSLEGLLKNTEAFF. The CDR3 nucleotides read TGTGCCAGCAGCTTGGAAGGGTTACTGAAGAACACTGAAGCTTTCTTT.

The chain employs TRBV6-5 and TRBJ1-1, with 10 bases lining up with TRBD1. This CDR3 has 14 residues. The V gene end was trimmed by 6 bases and the J gene end by 3 bases; junction bases not matched to a gene: 4. Germline V lookup: CDR1 MNHEY, CDR2 SVGAGI. Here the CDR3 reads CASSPDRGYTEAFF. The CDR3 DNA sequence: TGTGCCAGCAGCCCGGACAGGGGGTACACTGAAGCTTTCTTT.

V gene TRBV12-2 combines with J gene TRBJ2-3; TRBD1 reflects the table's D call only, with no check against the DNA. TRBV12-2 counts as a pseudogene. The CDR3 covers 14 residues. The CDR3 reads CASRHWTAIDTQYF. Here the CDR3 DNA reads TGTGCAAGTCGCCATTGGACAGCGATAGATACGCAGTATTTT.

This chain connects TRBV2 to TRBJ2-1, with TRBD2 matching over 10 bases. CDR1 and CDR2 from the germline V gene are SNHLY and FYNNEI. The V and J ends lost 6 bases and 1 base, in that order; junction bases with no gene match: 6. The CDR3 is made up of 16 amino acids. CDR3 nucleotides: TGTGCCAGCAGGGACAAAGCGGGGGGGTCCTACAATGAGCAGTTCTTC. Its protein product is CASRDKAGGSYNEQFF. The whole variable domain, filled in from reference TRBV2 and TRBJ2-1, reads EPEVTQTPSHQVTQMGQEVILRCVPISNHLYFYWYRQILGQKVEFLVSFYNNEISEKSEIFDDQFSVERPDGSNFTLKIRSTKLEDSAMYFCASRDKAGGSYNEQFFGPGTRLTVL.

V usage is TRBV7-6 and J usage is TRBJ2-3, with 7 bases that match TRBD2. V trimming: 1 base; J trimming: 3 bases; junction bases outside the gene matches: 4. The CDR3 is made up of 15 amino acids. From germline, CDR1 is SGHVS and CDR2 FNYEAQ. CDR3 coding DNA: TGTGCCAGCAGCTTAGGGGGACTAACTACAGATACGCAGTATTTT. Protein: CASSLGGLTTDTQYF.

This chain joins TRBV2 and TRBJ1-1; D not resolved. Between the trimmed V and J ends, which lost 5 bases and 0 bases, there was a span of 1 base. CDR1 is SNHLY, CDR2 FYNNEI, per germline. The CDR3 extends over 11 amino acids. The CDR3 DNA follows: TGTGCCAGCAGTCTGAACACTGAAGCTTTCTTT. Translated, it gives CASSLNTEAFF. The complete variable domain, with remaining parts taken from reference TRBV2 and TRBJ1-1, reads EPEVTQTPSHQVTQMGQEVILRCVPISNHLYFYWYRQILGQKVEFLVSFYNNEISEKSEIFDDQFSVERPDGSNFTLKIRSTKLEDSAMYFCASSLNTEAFFGQGTRLTVV.

This chain uses TRBV5-1 with TRBJ1-6, with a tentative D call TRBD1 (5 bases). Germline-derived CDR1 and CDR2 are SGHRS and YFSETQ. V was clipped by 3 bases and J by 7 bases, with 5 bases between them. The length of the CDR3 is 12 residues. CDR3 in amino acids: CASSWGNSPLHF. In nucleotides, the CDR3 is TGCGCCAGCAGCTGGGGGAATTCACCCCTCCACTTT.

The chain is built from TRBV11-3 and TRBJ1-1, with 8 nucleotides matching TRBD1. Germline loops: CDR1 SGHNT, CDR2 YENEEA. V gave up 5 bases and J gave up 0 bases; unmatched junction bases: 5. CDR3 size: 15 residues. The CDR3 DNA reads TGTGCCAGCAGCCTGGACAGGGCCATGAACACTGAAGCTTTCTTT. Amino acid sequence: CASSLDRAMNTEAFF.

This chain connects TRBV6-1 to TRBJ1-2, with D unclear. With 7 bases removed from V and 0 bases from J, the gap between germline ends came to 15 bases. The germline CDR1 and CDR2 sequences are MNHNS and SASEGT. This CDR3 has 15 amino acids. CDR3 nucleotide sequence: TGTGCCAGCAAGGAGTTCTCAATAGCTAACTATGGCTACACCTTC. This gives the protein CASKEFSIANYGYTF.

The chain uses TRBV6-1 and TRBJ2-3, with 9 bases matching TRBD1. The CDR3 contains 15 residues. Unmatched junction bases numbered 7, after V lost 6 bases and J lost 3 bases. Germline V gene sequence: CDR1 MNHNS, CDR2 SASEGT. CDR3 coding DNA: TGTGCCAGCAGATGGATGGGACAGGGAACAGATACGCAGTATTTT. Amino acid sequence: CASRWMGQGTDTQYF.

The V gene is TRBV4-2, the J gene TRBJ2-4; D is possibly TRBD2 (6 bases). Germline loops: CDR1 LGHNA, CDR2 YNFKEQ. There are 16 residues in the CDR3. The V gene lost 0 bases and the J gene lost 3 bases, with 12 bases spanning the gap. The CDR3 DNA reads TGTGCCAGCAGCCAAGAGTCCGGGGGAGTCAAAAACATTCAGTACTTC. It translates to CASSQESGGVKNIQYF.

The rearrangement joins TRBV19 to TRBJ2-3; 8 nucleotides agree with TRBD2. Germline CDR1 and CDR2: LNHDA and SQIVND (reference sequence). After removal of 6 bases from V and 1 base from J, the junction contained 3 bases not matched to a gene. The CDR3 has 14 residues. The CDR3 coding sequence is TGTGCCAGTAGACAACTAGCGGGCACAGATACGCAGTATTTT. Residues: CASRQLAGTDTQYF.

The gene calls are TRBV28 and TRBJ1-4, with a tentative D call TRBD1 (5 bases). V lost 6 bases to trimming and J lost 4 bases, with 12 bases between them. Per the germline V gene, CDR1 is MDHEN and CDR2 is SYDVKM. This CDR3 comprises 14 residues. CDR3 sequence reads: CASREGRINEKLFF. The CDR3, as DNA: TGTGCCAGCAGGGAGGGACGGATTAATGAAAAACTGTTTTTT.

The rearrangement uses TRBV30 and TRBJ1-5; the D is unclear. V lost 0 bases to trimming and J lost 2 bases, with 8 bases between them. From germline, CDR1 is GTSNPN and CDR2 SVGIG (reference sequence). This CDR3 spans 14 amino acids. The CDR3 coding sequence is TGTGCCTGGAGTGTCGGTGGGGGCAATCAGCCCCAGCATTTT. Protein product: CAWSVGGGNQPQHF. The variable domain in full, with the rest retrieved from reference TRBV30 and TRBJ1-5, is SQTIHQWPATLVQPVGSPLSLECTVEGTSNPNLYWYRQAAGRGLQLLFYSVGIGQISSEVPQNLSASRPQDRQFILSSKKLLLSDSGFYLCAWSVGGGNQPQHFGDGTRLSIL.

This chain joins TRBV23-1 and TRBJ2-1; no clear D. TRBV23-1 is placed among ORFs of uncertain function. This CDR3 is built from 15 residues. Trimming removed 0 bases at V and 5 bases at J, with 11 bases between. CDR3 loop: CASSQSEQVHNEQFF. CDR3 DNA sequence: TGCGCCAGCAGTCAATCGGAGCAGGTTCACAATGAGCAGTTCTTC.

The genes are TRBV7-3 and TRBJ2-3; 9 nucleotides align to TRBD2. The V segment lost 5 bases and the J segment 0 bases; nucleotides outside the gene matches: 9. Germline V lookup: CDR1 SGHTA, CDR2 FQGTGA. This CDR3 is built from 17 residues. CDR3 sequence: CASSAQIAGASTDTQYF. The CDR3 nucleotides are TGTGCCAGCAGCGCACAGATAGCGGGGGCTAGCACAGATACGCAGTATTTT.

V is TRBV5-4 and J is TRBJ2-1, with D perhaps TRBD2 (7 bases). Germline V gene sequence: CDR1 SGHNT, CDR2 YYREEE (reference sequence). The V end lost 2 bases, the J end lost 0 bases, and 12 bases lay between the germline ends. The CDR3 runs to 16 residues. This CDR3 reads CASSLGGGRSYNEQFF. The CDR3 bases are TGTGCCAGCAGCTTAGGGGGGGGCCGCTCCTACAATGAGCAGTTCTTC.

The CDR3 region has the DNA TGTGCCAGCAGTTTAACCTGGCCGGGGGGGACCCAGTACTTC. Amino acid sequence: CASSLTWPGGTQYF. The chain couples TRBV27 to TRBJ2-5; 7 bases map to TRBD2. This CDR3 has 14 amino acids. Germline values: CDR1 MNHEY, CDR2 SMNVEV (reference sequence). The V segment lost 2 bases and the J segment 7 bases; nucleotides outside the gene matches: 7.

V and J are TRBV7-9 and TRBJ1-2; D gene uncertain. The CDR3 is made up of 17 amino acids. V was pared by 1 base and J by 4 bases, with 19 bases between. In germline, CDR1 is SEHNR, CDR2 FQNEAQ (reference sequence). The CDR3 DNA follows: TGTGCCAGCAGCTTAGGGGGAAGGACTCGGGGAATCTATGGCTACACCTTC. Protein sequence: CASSLGGRTRGIYGYTF.

This CDR3 is CASSPTYNTERSPLHF. CDR3 in DNA: TGTGCCAGCAGTCCGACTTACAACACGGAGCGGTCACCCCTCCACTTT. The V gene is TRBV7-2, the J gene TRBJ1-6; D not certain. The CDR3 sequence is 16 residues long. CDR1 SGHTA and CDR2 FQGNSA come from the germline V gene. Trimming pared 6 bases from V and 10 bases from J, leaving 22 bases between. Full variable domain (outside the CDR3, taken from reference TRBV7-2 and TRBJ1-6): GAGVSQSPSNKVTEKGKDVELRCDPISGHTALYWYRQSLGQGLEFLIYFQGNSAPDKSGLPSDRFSAERTGGSVSTLTIQRTQQEDSAVYLCASSPTYNTERSPLHFGNGTRLTVT.

The table lists this clone with a few counts. CDR3 residues: CASSPGGNQPQHF. The CDR3 DNA sequence: TGTGCCAGCAGTCCGGGAGGAAATCAGCCCCAGCATTTT. This chain links TRBV14 with TRBJ1-5, with no clear D. V was cut by 6 bases and J by 4 bases, with 10 bases left in between. Germline CDR1 is SGHDN and CDR2 is FVKESK. The CDR3 has 13 residues. Variable domain in full (rest from reference TRBV14 and TRBJ1-5): EAGVTQFPSHSVIEKGQTVTLRCDPISGHDNLYWYRRVMGKEIKFLLHFVKESKQDESGMPNNRFLAERTGGTYSTLKVQPAELEDSGVYFCASSPGGNQPQHFGDGTRLSIL.

This clone was detected only once. The chain carries TRBV27 and TRBJ2-7; TRBD2 matches at 8 bases. The CDR3 consists of 16 residues. Germline V lookup: CDR1 MNHEY, CDR2 SMNVEV (reference sequence). V dropped 5 bases and J dropped 4; count of bases not matched to a gene: 13. For the CDR3, the DNA is TGTGCCAGCAGTGCCACCAGGGCGGGGGGCCGGTACGAGCAGTACTTC. It translates to CASSATRAGGRYEQYF.

The chain combines TRBV7-9 with TRBJ1-6, with TRBD1 as a possible D gene (6 bases). CDR3 length: 16 amino acids. The V gene's germline CDR1 is SEHNR and CDR2 FQNEAQ (reference sequence). V dropped 4 bases and J dropped 6 bases, with 16 bases sitting between them. The chain's CDR3 is CASSSSTGTTNSPLHF. The CDR3 DNA reads TGTGCCAGCAGCTCGTCAACCGGGACAACTAATTCACCCCTCCACTTT.

This chain uses TRBV10-3 with TRBJ1-5; D remains ambiguous. Germline values: CDR1 ENHRY, CDR2 SYGVKD. There are 14 residues in the CDR3. Trimming took off 3 bases at V and 1 base at J, with 7 bases between the two ends. CDR3 DNA: TGTGCCATCAGTGACGCGGGGAGCAATCAGCCCCAGCATTTT. It specifies CAISDAGSNQPQHF.